The T cell receptor (beta chain) described here comes from a study of blood T cell repertoires in COVID-19. This CDR3 region has 14 residues. Trimming took off 5 bases at V and 3 bases at J, with 13 bases between the two ends. CDR1 is MDHEN, CDR2 SYDVKM, per germline. Clones were read by immunoSEQ multiplex PCR, and TCRdb kept only the in-frame ones, dropping some. The sample holds about 380,000 clones; around 84% are singletons and the top ten take roughly 3.7%. The chain uses TRBV28 and TRBJ1-1; possibly TRBD1 for D (6 bases). Sequencing input: peripheral blood. This TCR came from a woman aged 18-29 years with acute or convalescent COVID-19. CDR3 region: CASSTRGHYTEAFF. CDR3 DNA: TGTGCCAGCAGTACCCGGGGACACTACACTGAAGCTTTCTTT.